These T cell receptor beta chains were read from a single sample in a study of high-grade serous ovarian cancer treatment subgroups. Measured with immunoSEQ multiplex PCR; TCRdb has only the in-frame clones, and not every one. The top ten hold around 13% of the sample, which has about 2,300 clones, roughly 70% seen once. The sequenced sample consisted of tumor tissue. These receptors came from a human donor with high-grade serous ovarian cancer. CDR3s include the opening cysteine and the closing phenylalanine or tryptophan. The D gene is left open where the match is weak. The size entry is marked missing in some rows and otherwise reads once, few, many or a size class.

>TRBV5-4|TRBD1|TRBJ1-4|NA
CASSWSGTAQPATNEKLFF
TGTGCCAGCAGCTGGTCGGGGACAGCCCAACCTGCAACTAATGAAAAACTGTTTTTT
>TRBV29-1|TRBD1|TRBJ2-2|once
CSVGGQGANTGELFF
TGCAGCGTTGGCGGCCAGGGGGCCAACACCGGGGAGCTGTTTTTT
>TRBV5-1|NA|TRBJ2-7|NA
CASRPDRFYEQYF
TGCGCCAGCAGGCCCGACAGATTCTACGAGCAGTACTTC
>TRBV7-2|NA|TRBJ1-5|NA
CASSSPAGEPQHF
TGTGCCAGCAGCTCTCCCGCCGGGGAGCCCCAGCATTTT
>TRBV7-9|TRBD1|TRBJ2-3|NA
CASSFTGGVTDTQYF
TGTGCCAGCAGCTTTACAGGGGGAGTAACAGATACGCAGTATTTT
>TRBV11-2|NA|TRBJ1-1|few
CASSSTGGWGTEAFF
TGTGCCAGCAGCTCTACAGGAGGCTGGGGCACTGAAGCTTTCTTT
>TRBV9|TRBD2|TRBJ2-1|NA
CASSVEGTSWGEQFF
TGTGCCAGCAGCGTAGAGGGGACTAGCTGGGGTGAGCAGTTCTTC
>TRBV27|NA|TRBJ1-5|large
CASSLQYSNQPQHF
TGTGCCAGCAGTTTGCAGTATAGCAATCAGCCCCAGCATTTT
>TRBV7-9|TRBD1|TRBJ2-4|few
CASSGDRGLAKNIQYF
TGTGCCAGCAGCGGGGACAGGGGATTAGCCAAAAACATTCAGTACTTC
>TRBV30|TRBD1|TRBJ1-6|NA
CAWSEGQGSSPLHF
TGTGCCTGGAGTGAGGGACAGGGGAGTTCACCCCTCCACTTT
>TRBV30|NA|TRBJ1-3|large
CAWSVGSGNTIYF
TGTGCCTGGAGTGTAGGCTCTGGAAACACCATATATTTT
>TRBV30|NA|TRBJ2-1|NA
CAWSFMGTGEQFF
TGTGCCTGGAGTTTCATGGGCACGGGTGAGCAGTTCTTC
>TRBV27|TRBD2|TRBJ2-1|NA
CASSYRAGYKGNEQFF
TGTGCCAGCAGTTACCGAGCGGGGTACAAGGGGAATGAGCAGTTCTTC
>TRBV29-1|NA|TRBJ2-7|NA
CSAAPSASLHEQYF
TGCAGCGCAGCCCCTAGCGCCAGCCTGCACGAGCAGTACTTC
>TRBV7-3|NA|TRBJ2-3|NA
CASSFSRRDTQYF
TGTGCCAGCAGCTTCTCTAGGCGAGATACGCAGTATTTT
>TRBV14|NA|TRBJ1-2|NA
CASSQYRKSSYGYTF
TGTGCCAGCAGCCAGTACAGGAAATCTTCCTATGGCTACACCTTC
>TRBV5-1|TRBD2|TRBJ2-7|NA
CASSFLAGGAYEQYF
TGCGCCAGCAGCTTTCTAGCGGGAGGGGCCTACGAGCAGTACTTC
>TRBV7-2|TRBD2|TRBJ2-1|NA
CASSRTRVGSTEQFF
TGTGCCAGCAGCCGGACTAGAGTGGGATCTACTGAGCAGTTCTTC
>TRBV20-1|NA|TRBJ2-7|few
CSAWDDYEQYF
TGCAGTGCTTGGGACGACTACGAGCAGTACTTC
>TRBV21-1|NA|TRBJ2-4|few
CASSFTSGRAPGKNIQYF
TGTGCCAGCAGCTTTACTAGCGGGAGGGCCCCCGGCAAAAACATTCAGTACTTC
>TRBV19|NA|TRBJ1-2|NA
CASRSGVGGDYGYTF
TGTGCCAGTAGGAGCGGGGTTGGGGGTGACTATGGCTACACCTTC
>TRBV30|NA|TRBJ2-5|NA
CAYSIQETQYF
TGTGCCTATAGCATTCAAGAGACCCAGTACTTC
>TRBV2|NA|TRBJ2-1|NA
CASSGDYNEQFF
TGTGCCAGCTCGGGTGACTACAATGAGCAGTTCTTC
>TRBV4-2|TRBD1|TRBJ1-2|once
CASSPGGSNYGYTF
TGTGCCAGCAGCCCAGGGGGCAGCAACTATGGCTACACCTTC
>TRBV19|NA|TRBJ1-5|NA
CASSISSPGLGSQHF
TGTGCCAGTAGTATATCTTCCCCGGGCCTCGGGTCCCAGCATTTT
>TRBV27|TRBD2|TRBJ2-1|few
CASSLSPNSGRDNNEQFF
TGTGCCAGCAGTTTATCGCCCAATAGCGGGAGGGATAACAATGAGCAGTTCTTC
>TRBV27|TRBD2|TRBJ2-5|once
CASSEWTSGSLETQYF
TGTGCCAGCAGTGAATGGACTAGCGGGAGTCTAGAGACCCAGTACTTC
>TRBV6-1|NA|TRBJ2-5|NA
CASSQGETQYF
TGTGCCAGCAGCCAAGGGGAGACCCAGTACTTC
>TRBV27|NA|TRBJ2-2|NA
CASSFNRVGELFF
TGTGCCAGCAGTTTTAACAGGGTTGGGGAGCTGTTTTTT
>TRBV5-1|NA|TRBJ1-5|NA
CASREGPDQPQHF
TGCGCCAGCAGAGAAGGTCCGGATCAGCCCCAGCATTTT
>TRBV6-5|NA|TRBJ2-3|NA
CASSYSLVLADTQYF
TGTGCCAGCAGTTACTCACTAGTGCTCGCAGATACGCAGTATTTT